The present T cell receptor (beta chain) was sequenced within a study of radiotherapy plus CTLA-4 blockade in lung cancer. As for the study in general: Objective responses were observed in 15% to 20% of patients, and disease control was achieved by approximately 32%. The study, taken as a whole, reports: The best prediction of response reportedly came from early blood T cell clone dynamics, with interferon-beta. Subsequent to radiotherapy plus ipilimumab, tumor-derived TCR clones underwent expansion in blood.

About this clone itself: The antigen is not known.

Assay: immunoSEQ multiplex PCR; the TCRdb copy retains only in-frame clones and omits some. The repertoire holds approximately 97,000 clones, with roughly four fifths as singletons. The CDR3 loop spans 14 amino acids. Patients in the study, people with chemo-refractory metastatic non-small-cell lung cancer, received focal radiation plus ipilimumab CTLA-4 blockade. This clonotype was obtained from a human donor with non-small cell lung cancer who had stable disease on radiotherapy plus ipilimumab. This material consisted of peripheral blood, taken from a patient treated with radiotherapy plus ipilimumab. The chain carries TRBV21-1 and TRBJ2-5; TRBD2, the D gene given by the table, was not confirmed from the DNA. TRBV21-1 is marked as a pseudogene. CDR3 amino acids: CASSARGGKETQYF. In DNA form, the CDR3 reads TGTGCCAGCAGCGCCAGGGGAGGGAAAGAGACCCAGTACTTC.